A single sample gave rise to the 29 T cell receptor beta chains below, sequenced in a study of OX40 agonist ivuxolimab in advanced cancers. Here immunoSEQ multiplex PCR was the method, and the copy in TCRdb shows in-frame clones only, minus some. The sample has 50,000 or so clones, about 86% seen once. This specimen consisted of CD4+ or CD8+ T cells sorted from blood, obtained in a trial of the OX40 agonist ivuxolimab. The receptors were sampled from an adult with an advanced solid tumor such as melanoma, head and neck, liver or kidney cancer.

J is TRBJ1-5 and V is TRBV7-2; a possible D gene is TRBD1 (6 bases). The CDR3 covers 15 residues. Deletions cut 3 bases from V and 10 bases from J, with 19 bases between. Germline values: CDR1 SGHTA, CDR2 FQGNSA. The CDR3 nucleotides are TGTGCCAGCAGCTTTTATCTCGGGGGCGTCCAACCCCAGCATTTT. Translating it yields CASSFYLGGVQPQHF.

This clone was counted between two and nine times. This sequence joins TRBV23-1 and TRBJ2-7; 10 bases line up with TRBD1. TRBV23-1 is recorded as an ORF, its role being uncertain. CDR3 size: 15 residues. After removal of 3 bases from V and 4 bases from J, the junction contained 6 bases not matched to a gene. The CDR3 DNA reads TGCGCCAGCAGTCATAATTGGGACAGGGGTTACGAGCAGTACTTC. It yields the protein CASSHNWDRGYEQYF.

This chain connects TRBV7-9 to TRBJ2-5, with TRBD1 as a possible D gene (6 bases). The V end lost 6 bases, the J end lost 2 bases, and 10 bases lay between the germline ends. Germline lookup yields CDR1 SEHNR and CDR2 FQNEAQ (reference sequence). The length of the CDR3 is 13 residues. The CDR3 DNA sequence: TGTGCCAGCAGGTACAGGGTACAAGAGACCCAGTACTTC. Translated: CASRYRVQETQYF.

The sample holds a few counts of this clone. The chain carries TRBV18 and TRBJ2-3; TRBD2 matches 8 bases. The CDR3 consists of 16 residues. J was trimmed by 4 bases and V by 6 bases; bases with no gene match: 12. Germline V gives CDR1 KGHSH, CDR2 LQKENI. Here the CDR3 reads CASSRFTGRVADTQYF. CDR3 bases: TGTGCCAGCTCCCGCTTCACCGGGAGGGTTGCAGATACGCAGTATTTT.

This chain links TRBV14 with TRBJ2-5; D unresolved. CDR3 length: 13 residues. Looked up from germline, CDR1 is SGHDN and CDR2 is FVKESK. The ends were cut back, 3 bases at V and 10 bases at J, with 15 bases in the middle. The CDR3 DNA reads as TGTGCCAGCAGCCAGGCCTTCTACCAACGCCAGTACTTC. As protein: CASSQAFYQRQYF.

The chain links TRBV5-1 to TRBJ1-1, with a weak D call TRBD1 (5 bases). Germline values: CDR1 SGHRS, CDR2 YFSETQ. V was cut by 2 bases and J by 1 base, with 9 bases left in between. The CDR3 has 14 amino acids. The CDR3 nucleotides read TGCGCCAGCAGCTTAATGGGGGAGAACACTGAAGCTTTCTTT. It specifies CASSLMGENTEAFF.

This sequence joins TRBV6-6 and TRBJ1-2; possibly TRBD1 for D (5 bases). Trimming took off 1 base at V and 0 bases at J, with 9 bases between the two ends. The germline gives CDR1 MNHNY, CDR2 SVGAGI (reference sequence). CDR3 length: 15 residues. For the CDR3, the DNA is TGTGCCAGCAGTTACTTGGGGCCCCCTAACTATGGCTACACCTTC. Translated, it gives CASSYLGPPNYGYTF.

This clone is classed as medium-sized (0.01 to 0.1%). For the CDR3, the DNA is TGTGCCAGCAGCCAATTGGAAATAGCGCCAAGCTCTGGGGCCAACGTCCTGACTTTC. This codes for CASSQLEIAPSSGANVLTF. This chain connects TRBV16 to TRBJ2-6; D possibly corresponds to TRBD2 (5 bases). The CDR3 contains 19 residues. Germline-derived CDR1 and CDR2 are KGHSY and FQNENV. Trimming left V 1 base short and J 0 bases short, with 16 bases between.

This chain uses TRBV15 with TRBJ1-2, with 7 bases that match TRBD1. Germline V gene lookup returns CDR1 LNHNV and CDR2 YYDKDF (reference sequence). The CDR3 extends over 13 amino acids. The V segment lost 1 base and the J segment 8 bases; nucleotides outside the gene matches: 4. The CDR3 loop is CATSRGQGDGYTF. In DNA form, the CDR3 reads TGTGCCACCAGCAGAGGACAGGGTGACGGCTACACCTTC.

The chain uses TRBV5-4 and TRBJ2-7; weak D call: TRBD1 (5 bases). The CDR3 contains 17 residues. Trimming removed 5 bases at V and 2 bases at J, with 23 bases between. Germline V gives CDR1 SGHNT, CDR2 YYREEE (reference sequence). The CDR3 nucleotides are TGTGCCAGCAGTTCGGCGCAGGTTGGGGCCTACCCCTACGAGCAGTACTTC. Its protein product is CASSSAQVGAYPYEQYF.

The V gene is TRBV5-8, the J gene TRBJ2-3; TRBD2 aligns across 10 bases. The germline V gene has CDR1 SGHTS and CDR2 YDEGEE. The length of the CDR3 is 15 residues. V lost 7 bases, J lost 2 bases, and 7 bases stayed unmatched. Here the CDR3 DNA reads TGTGCCAGCGTTCCTAGCGGGGGCCTCACAGATACGCAGTATTTT. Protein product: CASVPSGGLTDTQYF.

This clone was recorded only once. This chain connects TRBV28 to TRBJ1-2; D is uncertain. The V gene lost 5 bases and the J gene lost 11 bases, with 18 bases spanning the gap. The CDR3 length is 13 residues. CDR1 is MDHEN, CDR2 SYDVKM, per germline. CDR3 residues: CASSLDGAIGYTF. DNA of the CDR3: TGTGCCAGCAGTCTGGACGGTGCTATCGGGTACACCTTC.

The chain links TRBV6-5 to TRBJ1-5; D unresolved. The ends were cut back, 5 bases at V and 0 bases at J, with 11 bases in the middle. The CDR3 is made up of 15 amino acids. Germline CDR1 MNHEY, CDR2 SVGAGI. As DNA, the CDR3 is TGTGCCAGCAGTGGCGGGATTTATAGCAATCAGCCCCAGCATTTT. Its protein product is CASSGGIYSNQPQHF.

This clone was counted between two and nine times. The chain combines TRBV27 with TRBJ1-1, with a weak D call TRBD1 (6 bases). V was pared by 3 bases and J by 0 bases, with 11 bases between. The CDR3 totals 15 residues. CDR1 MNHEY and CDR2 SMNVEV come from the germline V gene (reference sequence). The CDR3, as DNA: TGTGCCAGCAGTTTGAGGGGGGGCATGAACACTGAAGCTTTCTTT. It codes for CASSLRGGMNTEAFF.

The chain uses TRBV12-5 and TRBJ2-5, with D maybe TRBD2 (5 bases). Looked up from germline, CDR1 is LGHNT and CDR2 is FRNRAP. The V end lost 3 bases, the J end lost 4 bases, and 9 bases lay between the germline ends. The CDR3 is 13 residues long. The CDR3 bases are TGTGCTAGTGGTTTCCGCCGGGGAGAGACCCAGTACTTC. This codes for CASGFRRGETQYF. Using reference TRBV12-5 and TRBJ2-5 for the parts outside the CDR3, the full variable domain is DARVTQTPRHKVTEMGQEVTMRCQPILGHNTVFWYRQTMMQGLELLAYFRNRAPLDDSGMPKDRFSAEMPDATLATLKIQPSEPRDSAVYFCASGFRRGETQYFGPGTRLLVL.

This chain's CDR3 is CSAPDRRWQFF. The DNA for the CDR3 is TGCAGTGCCCCTGACCGCAGGTGGCAGTTCTTC. The chain has TRBV20-1 and TRBJ2-1; no clear D. CDR1 is DFQATT, CDR2 SNEGSKA, per germline (reference sequence). V was pared by 6 bases and J by 12 bases, with 15 bases between. The CDR3 totals 11 residues.

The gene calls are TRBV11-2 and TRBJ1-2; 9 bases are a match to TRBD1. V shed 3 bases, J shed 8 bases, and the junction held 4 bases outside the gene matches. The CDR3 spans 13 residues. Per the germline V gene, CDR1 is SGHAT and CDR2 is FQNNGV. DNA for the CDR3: TGTGCCAGCAGCTTCCCGGGACAGGGCGGCTACACCTTC. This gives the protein CASSFPGQGGYTF.

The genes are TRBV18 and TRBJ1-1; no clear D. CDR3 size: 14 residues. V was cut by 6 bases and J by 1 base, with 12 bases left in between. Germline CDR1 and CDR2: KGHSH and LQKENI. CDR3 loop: CASSLTGKNTEAFF. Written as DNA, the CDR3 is TGTGCCAGCTCTCTTACGGGGAAGAACACTGAAGCTTTCTTT. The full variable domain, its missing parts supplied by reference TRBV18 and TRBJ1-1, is NAGVMQNPRHLVRRRGQEARLRCSPMKGHSHVYWYRQLPEEGLKFMVYLQKENIIDESGMPKERFSAEFPKEGPSILRIQQVVRGDSAAYFCASSLTGKNTEAFFGQGTRLTVV.

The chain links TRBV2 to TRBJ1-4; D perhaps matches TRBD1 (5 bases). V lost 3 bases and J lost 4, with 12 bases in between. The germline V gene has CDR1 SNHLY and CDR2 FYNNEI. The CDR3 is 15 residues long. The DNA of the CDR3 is TGTGCCAGCAGTGAGACGGGGGGTTTTAATGAAAAACTGTTTTTT. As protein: CASSETGGFNEKLFF.

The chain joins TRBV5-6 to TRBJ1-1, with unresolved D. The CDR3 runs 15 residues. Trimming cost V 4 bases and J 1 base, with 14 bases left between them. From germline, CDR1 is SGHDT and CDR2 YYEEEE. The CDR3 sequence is CASSPDRRGNTEAFF. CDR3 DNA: TGTGCCAGCAGCCCGGACCGACGGGGGAACACTGAAGCTTTCTTT.

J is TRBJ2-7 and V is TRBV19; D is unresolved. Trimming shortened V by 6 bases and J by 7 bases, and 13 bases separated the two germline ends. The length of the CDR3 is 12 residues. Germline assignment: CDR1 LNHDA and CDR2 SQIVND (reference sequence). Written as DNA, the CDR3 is TGTGCCAGTAGCCAGACCCAGACTGAGCAGTACTTC. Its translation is CASSQTQTEQYF.

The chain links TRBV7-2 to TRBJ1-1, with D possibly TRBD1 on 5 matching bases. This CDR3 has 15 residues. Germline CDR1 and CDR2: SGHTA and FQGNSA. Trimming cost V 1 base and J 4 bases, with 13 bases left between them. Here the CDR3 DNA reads TGTGCCAGCAGCTTAGTAGGGGCGGGGGGCACTGAAGCTTTCTTT. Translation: CASSLVGAGGTEAFF.

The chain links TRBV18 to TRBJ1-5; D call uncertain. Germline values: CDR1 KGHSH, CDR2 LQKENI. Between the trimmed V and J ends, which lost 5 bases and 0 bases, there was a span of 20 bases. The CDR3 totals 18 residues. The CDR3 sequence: CASSTDPGSYFSNQPQHF. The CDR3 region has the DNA TGTGCCAGCTCAACGGATCCCGGGTCCTATTTTAGCAATCAGCCCCAGCATTTT.

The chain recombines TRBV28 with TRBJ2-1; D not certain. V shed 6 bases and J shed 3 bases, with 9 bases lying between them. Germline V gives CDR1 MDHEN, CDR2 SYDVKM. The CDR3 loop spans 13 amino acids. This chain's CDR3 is CASSPGLYNEQFF. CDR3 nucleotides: TGTGCCAGCAGCCCGGGTCTCTACAATGAGCAGTTCTTC.

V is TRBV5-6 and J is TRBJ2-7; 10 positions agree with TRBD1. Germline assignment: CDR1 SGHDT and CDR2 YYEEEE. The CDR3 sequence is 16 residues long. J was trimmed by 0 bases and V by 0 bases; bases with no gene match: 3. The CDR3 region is CASSLGGDRGSYEQYF. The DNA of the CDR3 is TGTGCCAGCAGCTTGGGCGGGGACAGGGGCTCCTACGAGCAGTACTTC. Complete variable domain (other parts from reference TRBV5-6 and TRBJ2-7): DAGVTQSPTHLIKTRGQQVTLRCSPKSGHDTVSWYQQALGQGPQFIFQYYEEEERQRGNFPDRFSGHQFPNYSSELNVNALLLGDSALYLCASSLGGDRGSYEQYFGPGTRLTVT.

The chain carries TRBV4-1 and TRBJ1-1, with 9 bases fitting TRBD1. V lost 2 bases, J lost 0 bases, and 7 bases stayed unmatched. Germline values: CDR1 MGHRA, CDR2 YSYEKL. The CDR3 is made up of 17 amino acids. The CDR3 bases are TGCGCCAGCAGCCAAACTTCGGGGACAGGGATGAACACTGAAGCTTTCTTT. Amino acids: CASSQTSGTGMNTEAFF.

CDR3 in DNA: TGTGCCAGTAGTCTATTCGGATCGTCCTCTGGAAACACCATATATTTT. This encodes CASSLFGSSSGNTIYF. The chain uses TRBV19 and TRBJ1-3; D gene uncertain. CDR1 LNHDA and CDR2 SQIVND come from the germline V gene (reference sequence). V dropped 5 bases and J dropped 0 bases, with 14 bases sitting between them. The CDR3 extends over 16 amino acids.

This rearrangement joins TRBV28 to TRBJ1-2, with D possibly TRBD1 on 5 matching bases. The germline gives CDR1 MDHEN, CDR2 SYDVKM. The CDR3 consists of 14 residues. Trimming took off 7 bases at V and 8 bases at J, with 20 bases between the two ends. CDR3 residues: CASTRSSQGGGYTF. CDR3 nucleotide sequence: TGTGCCAGCACCCGCAGTAGCCAGGGAGGGGGCTACACCTTC.

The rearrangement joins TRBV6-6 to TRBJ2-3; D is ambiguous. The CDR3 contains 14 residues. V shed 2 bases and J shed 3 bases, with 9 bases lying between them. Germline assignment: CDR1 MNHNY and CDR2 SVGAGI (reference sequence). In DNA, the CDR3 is TGTGCCAGCAGTTACAGGGCCGCTACAGATACGCAGTATTTT. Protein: CASSYRAATDTQYF.